These 15 T cell receptor beta chains were sequenced from one sample in a study of blood T cell repertoires in COVID-19. Measured with immunoSEQ multiplex PCR; TCRdb has only the in-frame clones, and not every one. The profile shows around 300,000 clones, roughly 89% of them singletons. The sample was peripheral blood. These receptors were obtained from a man aged 45-60 years with acute or convalescent COVID-19.

The J gene is TRBJ1-2, the V gene TRBV27, with D possibly TRBD1 on 5 matching bases. Germline V gives CDR1 MNHEY, CDR2 SMNVEV (reference sequence). The CDR3 contains 15 residues. V was cut by 5 bases and J by 3 bases, with 16 bases left in between. The CDR3 sequence: CASSAGLAGDYGYTF. CDR3 sequence (DNA): TGTGCCAGCAGTGCAGGGCTGGCGGGGGACTATGGCTACACCTTC.

The rearrangement joins TRBV6-5 to TRBJ1-2; TRBD1 agrees at 7 bases. V gave up 0 bases and J gave up 6 bases; unmatched junction bases: 4. The V gene's germline CDR1 is MNHEY and CDR2 SVGAGI. The CDR3 has 14 residues. In nucleotides, the CDR3 is TGTGCCAGCAGTTACTCGAACAGGGGTAATGGCTACACCTTC. It encodes CASSYSNRGNGYTF.

The V and J genes are TRBV27 and TRBJ1-4, with TRBD1 as a possible D gene (5 bases). From germline, CDR1 is MNHEY and CDR2 SMNVEV (reference sequence). The CDR3 runs to 14 residues. V gave up 5 bases and J gave up 8 bases, with 15 bases separating them. The CDR3 region is CASSAGGTGEKLFF. CDR3 bases: TGTGCCAGCAGTGCCGGAGGGACGGGGGAAAAACTGTTTTTT.

The chain joins TRBV5-6 to TRBJ1-2, with a tentative D call TRBD1 (5 bases). The CDR3 covers 17 residues. CDR1 is SGHDT, CDR2 YYEEEE, per germline. V was clipped by 4 bases and J by 7 bases, with 26 bases between them. This CDR3 is CASSPGHRYYGRGGYTF. The CDR3 DNA sequence: TGTGCCAGCAGCCCAGGGCACCGGTATTATGGGCGGGGTGGCTACACCTTC.

The V and J genes are TRBV19 and TRBJ2-6, with D uncertain. The CDR3 runs 16 residues. Germline values: CDR1 LNHDA, CDR2 SQIVND (reference sequence). V gave up 6 bases and J gave up 2 bases, with 14 bases separating them. CDR3 in DNA: TGTGCCAGTAGCACGTTTCAGGTCCCTGGGGCCAACGTCCTGACTTTC. Translated, it gives CASSTFQVPGANVLTF.

The rearrangement joins TRBV30 to TRBJ2-1, with 7 bases aligning to TRBD1. The CDR3 has 14 residues. Losses at the gene ends were 2 bases for V and 15 bases for J; bases not matched to a gene: 16. Germline CDR1 reads GTSNPN; CDR2 reads SVGIG (reference sequence). The CDR3 DNA follows: TGTGCCTGGAGTCCCTCCGGGTCCGAACAGGGGCGGTTCTTC. Its protein is CAWSPSGSEQGRFF.

The chain links TRBV11-2 to TRBJ2-1, with 8 bases that match TRBD2. Per the germline V gene, CDR1 is SGHAT and CDR2 is FQNNGV. With 8 bases clipped from V and 2 bases from J, the junction kept 8 bases outside the gene matches. The CDR3 covers 15 residues. The CDR3 protein is CASLTGGAPYNEQFF. The DNA for the CDR3 is TGTGCCAGCCTAACCGGGGGGGCGCCCTACAATGAGCAGTTCTTC.

The chain uses TRBV12-3 or TRBV12-4 and TRBJ1-1, with a tentative D call TRBD1 (5 bases). CDR3 size: 13 residues. Trimming cost V 6 bases and J 0 bases, with 8 bases left between them. CDR3 DNA: TGTGCCAGCAGCCGACAGATGAACACTGAAGCTTTCTTT. Its protein is CASSRQMNTEAFF.

V and J are TRBV19 and TRBJ2-1; 8 bases align to TRBD1. J was trimmed by 7 bases and V by 4 bases; bases with no gene match: 3. The CDR3 spans 13 residues. In germline, CDR1 is LNHDA, CDR2 SQIVND (reference sequence). DNA for the CDR3: TGTGCCAGTAGTAGACGACAGGGGAATGAGCAGTTCTTC. The encoded protein is CASSRRQGNEQFF.

The V gene is TRBV5-1, the J gene TRBJ1-5; 7 positions agree with TRBD1. With 0 bases clipped from V and 6 bases from J, the junction kept 6 bases outside the gene matches. CDR3 length: 15 residues. Looked up from germline, CDR1 is SGHRS and CDR2 is YFSETQ. Here the CDR3 DNA reads TGCGCCAGCAGCTTGGCGTCAGGGGGAGGTCAGCCCCAGCATTTT. Its protein is CASSLASGGGQPQHF. The whole variable domain, remainder taken from reference TRBV5-1 and TRBJ1-5, is KAGVTQTPRYLIKTRGQQVTLSCSPISGHRSVSWYQQTPGQGLQFLFEYFSETQRNKGNFPGRFSGRQFSNSRSEMNVSTLELGDSALYLCASSLASGGGQPQHFGDGTRLSIL.

The chain carries TRBV5-5 and TRBJ1-2; possible D gene TRBD1, 5 bases. The germline V and J ends were trimmed by 0 bases and 0 bases, with 9 bases remaining between them. The CDR3 consists of 15 residues. Germline V gene sequence: CDR1 SGHKS, CDR2 YYEKEE (reference sequence). CDR3 sequence reads: CASSLGQGPNYGYTF. The CDR3 DNA reads as TGTGCCAGCAGCTTGGGCCAGGGTCCTAACTATGGCTACACCTTC.

The genes are TRBV7-2 and TRBJ2-3, with 12 bases aligning to TRBD2. The trim removed 6 bases at V and 0 bases at J, leaving 4 bases unmatched. Germline V lookup: CDR1 SGHTA, CDR2 FQGNSA. The CDR3 consists of 16 residues. The CDR3 DNA is TGTGCCAGCAGTACTCTAGCGGGGGGGAGCACAGATACGCAGTATTTT. It encodes CASSTLAGGSTDTQYF.

This clone was seen only once. The chain combines TRBV25-1 with TRBJ1-5; no clear D gene. The CDR3 consists of 14 residues. Germline V gene lookup returns CDR1 MGHDK and CDR2 SYGVNS. V was trimmed by 1 base and J by 7 bases, leaving 11 bases between them. In DNA, the CDR3 is TGTGCCAGCAGTGAATCAGAGGCGGGCCAGCCCCAGCATTTT. It encodes CASSESEAGQPQHF.

This clone was detected only once. This chain uses TRBV10-2 with TRBJ2-1; the D is unclear. The V end lost 5 bases, the J end lost 3 bases, and 5 bases lay between the germline ends. The CDR3 consists of 12 residues. CDR1 is WSHSY and CDR2 is SAAADI in the germline V gene. The CDR3 DNA reads as TGCGCCAGCAGTCCCATCTACAATGAGCAGTTCTTC. Its protein product is CASSPIYNEQFF.

The chain couples TRBV10-3 to TRBJ2-5, with 14 bases matching TRBD2. The trim removed 6 bases at V and 5 bases at J, leaving 5 bases unmatched. The CDR3 runs to 15 residues. CDR1 and CDR2 (germline): ENHRY, SYGVKD. The CDR3 loop is CAIRPTSGGAETQYF. In DNA, the CDR3 is TGTGCCATCAGACCGACTAGCGGGGGGGCGGAGACCCAGTACTTC.